This is a list of T cell receptor beta chains from one sample in a study of early T cells in non-severe SARS-CoV-2 infection. TCRdb fed the 5' RACE reads into MiXCR, producing one record per CDR3 protein. The sample has over 60,000 distinct CDR3 sequences; roughly a tenth are singletons. Here the sequenced sample was whole blood, taken at baseline. The receptor source for this set is an adult who was a healthcare worker with PCR-confirmed SARS-CoV-2 infection or an uninfected control (not recorded which). Both conserved end residues are part of each CDR3. The D gene is left open where the match is weak. Clone sizes are given selectively: once, few, many, or a class where the clone is expanded.

V gene: TRBV7-2
clone size: NA
J gene: TRBJ2-3
D gene: TRBD2
CDR3 protein: CASSYERGVTDTQYF
CDR3 DNA: TGTGCCAGCAGCTACGAGCGGGGGGTCACAGATACGCAGTATTTT

V gene: TRBV7-2
clone size: few
J gene: TRBJ1-6
D gene: NA
CDR3 protein: CASSLAPVRTHSPLHF
CDR3 DNA: TGTGCCAGCAGCTTAGCGCCGGTCCGAACCCATTCACCCCTCCACTTT

V gene: TRBV5-5
clone size: few
J gene: TRBJ1-1
D gene: NA
CDR3 protein: CASSTKPGPSVSEAFF
CDR3 DNA: TGTGCCAGCAGCACTAAACCGGGACCCTCCGTCTCTGAAGCTTTCTTT

V gene: TRBV10-3
clone size: NA
J gene: TRBJ2-2
D gene: TRBD2
CDR3 protein: CAITVSGGATGELFF
CDR3 DNA: TGTGCCATCACCGTTAGCGGGGGGGCCACCGGGGAGCTGTTTTTT

V gene: TRBV19
clone size: few
J gene: TRBJ2-1
D gene: NA
CDR3 protein: CASSTPGGRGEQFF
CDR3 DNA: TGTGCCAGTAGTACCCCGGGGGGCCGGGGTGAGCAGTTCTTC

V gene: TRBV29-1
clone size: many
J gene: TRBJ2-1
D gene: NA
CDR3 protein: CSVEDVGRQFF
CDR3 DNA: TGCAGCGTTGAAGATGTAGGGCGGCAGTTCTTC

V gene: TRBV10-3
clone size: many
J gene: TRBJ1-2
D gene: TRBD1
CDR3 protein: CAITSTGTGEGYGYTF
CDR3 DNA: TGTGCCATCACCAGCACCGGGACAGGGGAGGGCTATGGCTACACCTTC

V gene: TRBV7-2
clone size: few
J gene: TRBJ2-3
D gene: NA
CDR3 protein: CASSLVGLSTDTQYF
CDR3 DNA: TGTGCCAGCAGCCTGGTGGGACTCAGCACAGATACGCAGTATTTT

V gene: TRBV3-1
clone size: few
J gene: TRBJ2-7
D gene: NA
CDR3 protein: CASSPGRGEQYF
CDR3 DNA: TGTGCCAGCAGCCCCGGACGCGGGGAGCAGTACTTC

V gene: TRBV5-1
clone size: NA
J gene: TRBJ2-7
D gene: NA
CDR3 protein: CASSLISGDSYEQYF
CDR3 DNA: TGCGCCAGCAGCTTGATTTCAGGAGACTCCTACGAGCAGTACTTC

V gene: TRBV12-3/TRBV12-4
clone size: many
J gene: TRBJ1-1
D gene: NA
CDR3 protein: CASSFQGADTEAFF
CDR3 DNA: TGTGCCAGCAGTTTTCAGGGAGCGGACACTGAAGCTTTCTTT

V gene: TRBV23-1
clone size: NA
J gene: TRBJ2-7
D gene: TRBD1
CDR3 protein: CATAKTGGTYEQYF
CDR3 DNA: TGCGCCACCGCAAAGACAGGGGGAACCTACGAGCAGTACTTC

V gene: TRBV12-3/TRBV12-4
clone size: few
J gene: TRBJ2-1
D gene: NA
CDR3 protein: CASSFLGGASSYNEQFF
CDR3 DNA: TGTGCCAGCAGTTTTCTGGGGGGGGCTAGCTCCTACAATGAGCAGTTCTTC

V gene: TRBV14
clone size: many
J gene: TRBJ2-1
D gene: NA
CDR3 protein: CASSLFLGAIVDNEQFF
CDR3 DNA: TGTGCCAGCAGCCTCTTTCTAGGCGCTATCGTAGACAATGAGCAGTTCTTC

V gene: TRBV7-2
clone size: many
J gene: TRBJ1-2
D gene: NA
CDR3 protein: CASSLPQGPNYGYTF
CDR3 DNA: TGTGCCAGCAGCTTACCGCAGGGGCCTAACTATGGCTACACCTTC